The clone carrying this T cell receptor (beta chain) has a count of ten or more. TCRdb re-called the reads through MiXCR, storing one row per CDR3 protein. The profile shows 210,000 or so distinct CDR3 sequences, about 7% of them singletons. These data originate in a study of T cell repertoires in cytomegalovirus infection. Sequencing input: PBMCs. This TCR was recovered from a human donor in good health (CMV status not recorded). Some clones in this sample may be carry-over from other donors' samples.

CDR3 in amino acids: CASSTWDRGQTDTQYF. CDR3 coding DNA: TGTGCCAGCAGTACTTGGGACAGGGGGCAGACAGATACGCAGTATTTT. This chain joins TRBV6-2 or TRBV6-3 and TRBJ2-3, with 12 bases aligning to TRBD1. The CDR3 totals 16 residues. Germline lookup yields CDR1 MNHEY and CDR2 SVGEGT. V trimming: 5 bases; J trimming: 3 bases; junction bases outside the gene matches: 6.